Shown below are 3 T cell receptor beta chains from a single sample sequenced in a study of shared clonotypes between healthy human individuals (dated by TCRdb to 2020 to 2022). The protocol used for the library was the immunoSEQ multiplex PCR assay. TCRdb retrieved this table from immuneACCESS and kept in-frame rearrangements only. Not all clones are present; in checked studies, unresolved V genes account for under half, and no reason is known for the remainder. Here the sample has about 580,000 clones; about 98% occur a single time. Of the sample, 0.3% is held by the ten largest clones. CD8 naive samples consisted of CD45RO-negative cells that were positively selected for CCR7, yielding a CD45RA+CCR7+ population without TemRA cells. The sample was naive CD8+ T cells sorted from blood. In light of the paper, this sample's cell subset or site label describes: CD45RA+CCR7+. Receptors originate from a man aged 25-45 years in good health.

This chain's CDR3 is CASSQDLLLAPYNEQFF. The CDR3 region has the DNA TGTGCCAGCAGCCAAGATCTGTTACTAGCCCCCTACAATGAGCAGTTCTTC. The chain is built from TRBV14 and TRBJ2-1, with a tentative D call TRBD2 (6 bases). This CDR3 is 17 amino acids long. The V gene lost 0 bases and the J gene lost 2 bases, with 14 bases spanning the gap. CDR1 SGHDN and CDR2 FVKESK come from the germline V gene.

V is TRBV28 and J is TRBJ2-5, with D maybe TRBD1 (6 bases). Germline values: CDR1 MDHEN, CDR2 SYDVKM. The CDR3 is 13 residues long. Trimming pared 2 bases from V and 5 bases from J, leaving 9 bases between. DNA of the CDR3: TGTGCCAGCAGTTTAGGGACACCTGAGACCCAGTACTTC. Its translation is CASSLGTPETQYF.

The chain joins TRBV5-1 to TRBJ1-4; TRBD1 might be the D (6 bases). Trimming stripped 0 bases from V and 6 bases from J, with 12 bases between. CDR1 SGHRS and CDR2 YFSETQ come from the germline V gene. The CDR3 totals 15 residues. DNA of the CDR3: TGCGCCAGCAGCTTGGAGGGCAGGGGACATGAAAAACTGTTTTTT. This sequence encodes CASSLEGRGHEKLFF.